The rows below give T cell receptor beta chains drawn from one sample of a study of T-cell reconstitution after alpha-beta-depleted transplantation in children. TCRdb fed the PCR reads into MiXCR, producing one record per CDR3 protein. The data contain 420,000 or so distinct CDR3 sequences, 11% of them singletons. The material was PBMCs from the stem cell graft donor, obtained from the stem cell graft. The origin of the receptors is a human donor who donated a stem cell graft to a child with acute myeloid leukemia. CDR3s include the opening cysteine and the closing phenylalanine or tryptophan. The order of the fields is V gene, D gene, J gene, clone size, CDR3 DNA, CDR3 protein. A D gene is named only where the DNA matches it firmly. Clone size is shown for a subset of rows, as once, few, many or a class of expanded clone.

v_gene: TRBV7-9; d_gene: NA; j_gene: TRBJ2-3; abundance: NA; CDR3nt: TGTGCCAGCAGCTCCGAACTAGAACCAGATACGCAGTATTTT; CDR3aa: CASSSELEPDTQYF
v_gene: TRBV20-1; d_gene: NA; j_gene: TRBJ2-5; abundance: NA; CDR3nt: TGCAGTGCTAGCACCCGGGACTTGGAGACCCAGTACTTC; CDR3aa: CSASTRDLETQYF
v_gene: TRBV20-1; d_gene: TRBD2; j_gene: TRBJ2-3; abundance: few; CDR3nt: TGCAGTGCTAGTCCAGCGGGACCCGCAGATACGCAGTATTTT; CDR3aa: CSASPAGPADTQYF
v_gene: TRBV20-1; d_gene: NA; j_gene: TRBJ2-7; abundance: NA; CDR3nt: TGCAGTGCCCTCAGGGTGGGGGGAAGCTACGAGCAGTACTTC; CDR3aa: CSALRVGGSYEQYF
v_gene: TRBV27; d_gene: NA; j_gene: TRBJ2-7; abundance: few; CDR3nt: TGTGCCAGCAGTTTAAGCCCGATCTCCTACGAGCAGTACTTC; CDR3aa: CASSLSPISYEQYF
v_gene: TRBV19; d_gene: NA; j_gene: TRBJ2-3; abundance: NA; CDR3nt: TGTGCCAGTAGTATAGCGGCGGCGTTCACAGATACGCAGTATTTT; CDR3aa: CASSIAAAFTDTQYF
v_gene: TRBV12-3/TRBV12-4; d_gene: TRBD2; j_gene: TRBJ2-1; abundance: few; CDR3nt: TGTGCCAGCAGCCATACTAGCGGGGGGCCCTGGAATGAGCAGTTCTTC; CDR3aa: CASSHTSGGPWNEQFF
v_gene: TRBV6-2/TRBV6-3; d_gene: TRBD2; j_gene: TRBJ2-7; abundance: NA; CDR3nt: TGTGCCAGCATGCCCGGGGGGTTCCACGAGCAGTACTTC; CDR3aa: CASMPGGFHEQYF
v_gene: TRBV30; d_gene: NA; j_gene: TRBJ2-3; abundance: NA; CDR3nt: TGTGCCTGGAGACTTGGACTTTCAGCGGCAGATACGCAGTATTTT; CDR3aa: CAWRLGLSAADTQYF
v_gene: TRBV4-3; d_gene: TRBD2; j_gene: TRBJ2-2; abundance: NA; CDR3nt: TGCGCCAGCAGCCAAGCCCCAGGACTAGCGAACACCGGGGAGCTGTTTTTT; CDR3aa: CASSQAPGLANTGELFF
v_gene: TRBV12-3/TRBV12-4; d_gene: TRBD1; j_gene: TRBJ2-1; abundance: NA; CDR3nt: TGTGCCAGCAGTTTAGCGCCGGGACAGGCCTACAATGAGCAGTTCTTC; CDR3aa: CASSLAPGQAYNEQFF
v_gene: TRBV4-1; d_gene: TRBD2; j_gene: TRBJ2-1; abundance: NA; CDR3nt: TGCGCCAGCAGCCAAGGACTAGCGGGAGGAACCGCTTACAATGAGCAGTTCTTC; CDR3aa: CASSQGLAGGTAYNEQFF
v_gene: TRBV7-9; d_gene: NA; j_gene: TRBJ2-3; abundance: NA; CDR3nt: TGTGCCAGCAGCCCCTTAGCACGAGATACGCAGTATTTT; CDR3aa: CASSPLARDTQYF
v_gene: TRBV7-3; d_gene: NA; j_gene: TRBJ2-1; abundance: NA; CDR3nt: TGTGCCAGCAGCTTAGGCCGCGCTGAGCAGTTCTTC; CDR3aa: CASSLGRAEQFF
v_gene: TRBV2; d_gene: TRBD1; j_gene: TRBJ1-2; abundance: few; CDR3nt: TGTGCCGGACGGGGACAGGGGATCTATGGCTACACCTTC; CDR3aa: CAGRGQGIYGYTF
v_gene: TRBV5-6; d_gene: NA; j_gene: TRBJ2-6; abundance: NA; CDR3nt: TGTGCCAGCAGCTTCGACGCTGGGGCCAACGTCCTGACTTTC; CDR3aa: CASSFDAGANVLTF
v_gene: TRBV20-1; d_gene: NA; j_gene: TRBJ1-5; abundance: few; CDR3nt: TGCAGTGCTAGAGAACCCGGGGGGAGGGGGTACAATCAGCCCCAGCATTTT; CDR3aa: CSAREPGGRGYNQPQHF
v_gene: TRBV5-4; d_gene: NA; j_gene: TRBJ2-1; abundance: many; CDR3nt: TGTGCCAGCAGCTTGGCTTCGGGCCACAATGAGCAGTTCTTC; CDR3aa: CASSLASGHNEQFF
v_gene: TRBV10-1; d_gene: TRBD2; j_gene: TRBJ2-1; abundance: many; CDR3nt: TGCGCCAGCAGTGAGTCATCGGCTAGCGGGGCGGTCTTC; CDR3aa: CASSESSASGAVF
v_gene: TRBV28; d_gene: NA; j_gene: TRBJ2-4; abundance: NA; CDR3nt: TGTGCCAGCAGTAACTACAGGGTAGCCAAAAACATTCAGTACTTC; CDR3aa: CASSNYRVAKNIQYF
v_gene: TRBV7-2; d_gene: NA; j_gene: TRBJ2-1; abundance: many; CDR3nt: TGTGCCAGCTCACCAGGATCCTACAATGAGCAGTTCTTC; CDR3aa: CASSPGSYNEQFF
v_gene: TRBV18; d_gene: TRBD1; j_gene: TRBJ1-2; abundance: many; CDR3nt: TGTGCCAGCTCACCTACCCGGACAGGGGGCAACGATGGCTACACCTTC; CDR3aa: CASSPTRTGGNDGYTF